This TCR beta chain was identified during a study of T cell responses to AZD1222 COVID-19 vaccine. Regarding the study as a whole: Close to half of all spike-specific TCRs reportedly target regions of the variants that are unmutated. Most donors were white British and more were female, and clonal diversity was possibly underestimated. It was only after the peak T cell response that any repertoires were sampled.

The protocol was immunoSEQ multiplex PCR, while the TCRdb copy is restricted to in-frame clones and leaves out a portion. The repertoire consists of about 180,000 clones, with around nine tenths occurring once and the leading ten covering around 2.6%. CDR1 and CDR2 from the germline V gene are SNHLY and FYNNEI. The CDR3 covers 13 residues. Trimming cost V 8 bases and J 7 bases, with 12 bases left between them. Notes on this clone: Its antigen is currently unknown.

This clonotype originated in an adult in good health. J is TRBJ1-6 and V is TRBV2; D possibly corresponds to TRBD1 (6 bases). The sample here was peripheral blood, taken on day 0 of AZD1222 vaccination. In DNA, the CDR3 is TGTGCCAGCCTCAGGGGTAGGAATTCACCCCTCCACTTT. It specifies CASLRGRNSPLHF.